This TCR beta chain was retrieved from a study of blood T cell repertoires in COVID-19. Profiling relied on immunoSEQ multiplex PCR, and the TCRdb table lists in-frame clones only, not all of them. Here the sample spans 250,000 to 350,000 clones, approximately 80% being singletons. Sequenced input: peripheral blood. This TCR derives from a woman between 50 and 59 years old with active or convalescent COVID-19.

The CDR3 loop is CASSIVPRNEQFF. The CDR3 DNA sequence: TGTGCCAGTAGTATCGTTCCCCGGAATGAGCAGTTCTTC. The chain links TRBV19 to TRBJ2-1; D is unclear. Germline V gene data show CDR1 as LNHDA and CDR2 as SQIVND (reference sequence). The CDR3 is made up of 13 amino acids. V was shortened by 3 bases and J by 7 bases, with 10 bases between the two germline ends.